The next 11 T cell receptor beta chains were all read from a single sample in a study of cytomegalovirus exposure and HLA in healthy donors. PCR involved 60 Vbeta and 13 Jbeta primers. Assay used: immunoSEQ multiplex PCR; TCRdb lists only in-frame clones, some missing. The data show about 180,000 clones, around 77% seen once. Sequences were obtained from PBMCs. These receptors were taken from a man in his sixties in good health and CMV-seronegative.

The V and J genes are TRBV4-2 and TRBJ2-1, with TRBD2 matching 11 bases. V dropped 0 bases and J dropped 6; count of bases not matched to a gene: 10. The CDR3 length is 18 residues. Per germline, CDR1 LGHNA and CDR2 YNFKEQ. The chain's CDR3 is CASSQEVSGGLAVNEQFF. DNA of the CDR3: TGTGCCAGCAGCCAAGAGGTGAGCGGGGGACTAGCGGTCAATGAGCAGTTCTTC.

Notes on this clone: A read error may produce the germline difference seen at one junction end. This chain joins TRBV7-9 and TRBJ1-5, with D possibly TRBD1 on 6 matching bases. The CDR3 has 13 amino acids. In germline, CDR1 is SEHNR, CDR2 FQNEAQ (reference sequence). CDR3 in DNA: TGTGCCAGCAGCTCGGACAGTTATCAGCCCCAGAATTTT. The encoded protein is CASSSDSYQPQNF.

The rearrangement joins TRBV2 to TRBJ2-3, with no clear D. Deletions cut 8 bases from V and 4 bases from J, with 13 bases between. CDR1 SNHLY and CDR2 FYNNEI come from the germline V gene. This CDR3 spans 13 amino acids. The CDR3 DNA reads as TGTGCCAGCCTGAGTAATCTCGCAGATACGCAGTATTTT. Encoded protein: CASLSNLADTQYF.

The chain uses TRBV4-1 and TRBJ2-5; 9 bases are shared with TRBD1. The germline V gene encodes CDR1 MGHRA and CDR2 YSYEKL. The CDR3 runs 16 residues. The J segment lost 5 bases and the V segment lost 1 base, leaving 8 bases of the junction unmatched. The CDR3 region is CASSQGVAGTGETQYF. The CDR3, as DNA: TGCGCCAGCAGCCAAGGGGTAGCCGGGACAGGGGAGACCCAGTACTTC.

The V gene is TRBV28, the J gene TRBJ2-6; D perhaps matches TRBD2 (6 bases). The germline CDR1 and CDR2 sequences are MDHEN and SYDVKM. V was pared by 8 bases and J by 1 base, with 15 bases between. The CDR3 extends over 16 amino acids. The CDR3 is CASSWRAESGANVLTF. CDR3 in DNA: TGTGCCAGCTCTTGGAGGGCCGAATCTGGGGCCAACGTCCTGACTTTC.

The V gene is TRBV5-1, the J gene TRBJ2-1, with 8 bases fitting TRBD2. CDR1 and CDR2 from the germline V gene are SGHRS and YFSETQ. This CDR3 spans 13 amino acids. V shed 1 base, J shed 7 bases, and the junction held 1 base outside the gene matches. The CDR3 spells CASSLIAGNEQFF. The CDR3 DNA follows: TGCGCCAGCAGCTTGATAGCGGGAAATGAGCAGTTCTTC. The entire variable domain, with the rest obtained from reference TRBV5-1 and TRBJ2-1, is as follows: KAGVTQTPRYLIKTRGQQVTLSCSPISGHRSVSWYQQTPGQGLQFLFEYFSETQRNKGNFPGRFSGRQFSNSRSEMNVSTLELGDSALYLCASSLIAGNEQFFGPGTRLTVL.

The rearrangement uses TRBV7-6 and TRBJ2-5; 10 nucleotides agree with TRBD2. The J call may be incorrect, as the DNA end agrees better with TRBJ2-7. This CDR3 contains 14 residues. Germline CDR1 reads SGHVS; CDR2 reads FNYEAQ. The CDR3 DNA follows: TGTGCCAGCAGCCCCCTAGCGGGAGTGTCCGAGCAGTACTTC. Residues: CASSPLAGVSEQYF.

This clone was seen a few times. The CDR3: CASSLEVAREQYF. In DNA, the CDR3 is TGTGCCAGCAGCTTGGAAGTAGCGCGCGAGCAGTACTTC. The chain is built from TRBV5-4 and TRBJ2-7; TRBD2 is a possible D gene (5 bases). The V gene's germline CDR1 is SGHNT and CDR2 YYREEE (reference sequence). The CDR3 spans 13 residues. The ends were cut back, 0 bases at V and 6 bases at J, with 10 bases in the middle.

Turning to this clone: Germline and junction disagree at one end, which may indicate a read error. The chain recombines TRBV7-9 with TRBJ1-1, with D perhaps TRBD1 (5 bases). CDR1 is SEHNR, CDR2 FQNEAQ, per germline (reference sequence). The CDR3 spans 15 residues. CDR3 sequence reads: CASSLDWVSDTEAFF. In nucleotides, the CDR3 is TGTGCCAGCAGCTTAGATTGGGTGTCGGACACTGAGGCTTTCTTT.

The rearrangement uses TRBV6-4 and TRBJ2-7; TRBD1 might be the D (5 bases). V gave up 2 bases and J gave up 2 bases, with 13 bases separating them. CDR3 length: 15 residues. Germline CDR1 and CDR2: MRHNA and SNTAGT. CDR3 DNA sequence: TGTGCCAGCAGTGACGAGACAGATTTACCCTACGAGCAGTACTTC. Its translation: CASSDETDLPYEQYF.

In its sample, this clone was seen once. The chain combines TRBV28 with TRBJ1-4; D perhaps matches TRBD1 (5 bases). The germline V gene has CDR1 MDHEN and CDR2 SYDVKM. V was clipped by 4 bases and J by 8 bases, with 17 bases between them. The CDR3 length is 15 residues. The CDR3 bases are TGTGCCAGCAGTTCATCGGACATAGCTGGGGAAAAACTGTTTTTT. Translating gives CASSSSDIAGEKLFF.